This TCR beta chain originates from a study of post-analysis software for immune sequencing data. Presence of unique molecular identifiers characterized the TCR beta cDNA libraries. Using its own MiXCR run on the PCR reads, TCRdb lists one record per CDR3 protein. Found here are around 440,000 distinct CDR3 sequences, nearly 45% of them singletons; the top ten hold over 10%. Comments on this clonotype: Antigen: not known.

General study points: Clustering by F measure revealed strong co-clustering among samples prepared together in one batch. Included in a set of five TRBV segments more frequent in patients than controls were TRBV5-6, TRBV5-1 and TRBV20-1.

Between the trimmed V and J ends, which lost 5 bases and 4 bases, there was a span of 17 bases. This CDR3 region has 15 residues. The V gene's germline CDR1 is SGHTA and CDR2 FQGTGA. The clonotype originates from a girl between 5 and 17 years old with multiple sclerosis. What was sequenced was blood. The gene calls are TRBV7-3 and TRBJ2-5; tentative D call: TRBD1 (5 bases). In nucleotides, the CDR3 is TGTGCCAGCAGCCCCCGTAAAGGGGCGCGAGAGACCCAGTACTTC. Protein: CASSPRKGARETQYF.